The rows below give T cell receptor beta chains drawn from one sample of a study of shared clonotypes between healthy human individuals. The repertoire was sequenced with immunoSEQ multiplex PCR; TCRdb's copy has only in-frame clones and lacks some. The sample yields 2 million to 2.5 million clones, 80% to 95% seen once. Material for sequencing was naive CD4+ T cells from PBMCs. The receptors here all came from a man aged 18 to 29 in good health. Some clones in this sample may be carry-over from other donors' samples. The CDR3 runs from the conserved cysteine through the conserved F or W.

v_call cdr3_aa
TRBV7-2 CASSAGRGGYEQYF
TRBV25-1 CASSAGTSGYEQYF
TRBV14 CASSQSIGTGDGYTF
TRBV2 CASSEDLPATGNTIYF
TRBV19 CASSGTSGRGNEQFF
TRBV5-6 CASSQRLSSGNTIYF
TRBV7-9 CASSSFAGTGDYGYTF
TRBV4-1 CASSQPGQINGYTF
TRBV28 CASKAGGEGLFF
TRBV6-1 CASSEEAGGYQETQYF
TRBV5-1 CASSLGGKNTGELFF
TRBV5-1 CASSLEGPNGYTF
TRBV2 CASSPSSQETQYF
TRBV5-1 CASSQDGGRAADTQYF
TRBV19 CASSRLTTGELFF
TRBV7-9 CASSLGAGRDMNEQFF
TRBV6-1 CASSEQIGQSRGVVNEQFF
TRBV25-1 CASSGYTDTQYF
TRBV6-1 CASSEVPTDTQYF
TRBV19 CASTQTPGQNQPQHF
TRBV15 CATSLTWGGNQPQHF
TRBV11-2 CASSLEGQGYGQYF
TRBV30 CAWSERETQYF
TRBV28 CASSPQSVYEQYF
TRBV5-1 CASSLGIGHANVLTF
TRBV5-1 CASVAGVLGRETQYF